The 12 T cell receptor beta chains below were found in one sample sequenced in a study of cytomegalovirus exposure and HLA in healthy donors. The method was immunoSEQ multiplex PCR; TCRdb's version includes in-frame clones alone and lacks a portion of them. The data hold over 150,000 clones, with roughly 84% observed a single time. What was sequenced was PBMCs. These receptors were taken from a human donor in good health.

The chain carries TRBV29-1 and TRBJ1-4; possible D gene TRBD1, 6 bases. This CDR3 has 14 residues. Germline CDR1 is SQVTM and CDR2 is ANQGSEA. V lost 5 bases, J lost 4 bases, and 14 bases lay in between. The CDR3 sequence: CSVSSGAYNEKLFF. CDR3 in DNA: TGCAGCGTTTCCTCAGGGGCATATAATGAAAAACTGTTTTTT.

A single count supports this clone. The chain is built from TRBV27 and TRBJ1-3; D is possibly TRBD1 (6 bases). V dropped 5 bases and J dropped 4 bases, with 9 bases sitting between them. CDR3 length: 13 residues. CDR1 and CDR2 from the germline V gene are MNHEY and SMNVEV (reference sequence). The CDR3 DNA reads TGTGCCAGCAGTATCGACAGGGGAAACACCATATATTTT. It encodes CASSIDRGNTIYF.

This clone has only a few counts. Here the CDR3 reads CASSGDRGQEKLFF. As DNA, the CDR3 is TGTGCCAGCAGTGGGGACAGGGGGCAAGAAAAACTGTTTTTT. V and J are TRBV2 and TRBJ1-4, with 12 bases identical to TRBD1. This CDR3 comprises 14 residues. The J segment lost 8 bases and the V segment lost 4 bases, leaving 2 bases of the junction unmatched. In germline, CDR1 is SNHLY, CDR2 FYNNEI.

This clone was counted a single time. The rearrangement uses TRBV29-1 and TRBJ1-2; no firm D call. V gave up 4 bases and J gave up 1 base, with 13 bases separating them. CDR3 length equals 14 residues. CDR1 is SQVTM and CDR2 is ANQGSEA in the germline V gene. This chain's CDR3 is CSVVGTVLNYGYTF. As DNA, the CDR3 is TGCAGCGTTGTTGGAACAGTTCTTAACTATGGCTACACCTTC.

This sequence joins TRBV6-1 and TRBJ2-5; TRBD2 might be the D (5 bases). The CDR3 is 15 amino acids. From germline, CDR1 is MNHNS and CDR2 SASEGT. Between the trimmed V and J ends, which lost 6 bases and 5 bases, there was a span of 19 bases. CDR3 residues: CASSPERFSGETQYF. The CDR3, as DNA: TGTGCCAGCAGCCCCGAGCGGTTTTCGGGGGAGACCCAGTACTTC.

CDR3 nucleotide sequence: TGTGCCAGCAGTTTAGCGGGAGCGGCCGGGGAGCTGTTTTTT. Encoded protein: CASSLAGAAGELFF. This chain links TRBV2 with TRBJ2-2; 9 bases are a match to TRBD2. Germline V gives CDR1 SNHLY, CDR2 FYNNEI. V lost 5 bases and J lost 6; bases outside the gene matches: 4. This CDR3 is built from 14 residues.

V and J are TRBV10-1 and TRBJ2-2; D is perhaps TRBD2 (5 bases). The CDR3 totals 13 residues. CDR1 is WNHNN, CDR2 SYGVQD, per germline (reference sequence). With 5 bases removed from V and 6 bases from J, the gap between germline ends came to 10 bases. The CDR3 here is CASSSSFAGELFF. Written as DNA, the CDR3 is TGCGCCAGCAGTTCTAGCTTTGCCGGGGAGCTGTTTTTT.

The rearrangement uses TRBV5-4 and TRBJ2-3; 9 nucleotides line up with TRBD1. This CDR3 contains 14 residues. Germline CDR1 is SGHNT and CDR2 is YYREEE (reference sequence). Trimming cost V 4 bases and J 4 bases; bases outside gene matches: 4. The CDR3 coding sequence is TGTGCCAGCAGCGACAGGGGGGGTGCAGATACGCAGTATTTT. Encoded protein: CASSDRGGADTQYF.

This chain's CDR3 is CASRGPGHPYEQYF. CDR3 nucleotides: TGTGCCAGCAGAGGACCGGGACACCCTTACGAGCAGTACTTC. V and J are TRBV13 and TRBJ2-7; perhaps TRBD1 as D (6 bases). Trimming removed 6 bases from V and 4 bases from J, with 16 bases in between. The CDR3 contains 14 residues. Germline CDR1 and CDR2: PRHDT and FYEKMQ (reference sequence).

The rearrangement links TRBV2 to TRBJ2-7; 14 bases line up with TRBD2. The CDR3 runs to 15 residues. With 6 bases clipped from V and 8 bases from J, the junction kept 9 bases outside the gene matches. The germline gives CDR1 SNHLY, CDR2 FYNNEI. CDR3 nucleotides: TGTGCCAGCAGACTTGGGGGGACTAGCGGGGGCCAGCAGTACTTC. It specifies CASRLGGTSGGQQYF.

J is TRBJ2-7 and V is TRBV19; 8 bases agree with TRBD1. Germline CDR1 is LNHDA and CDR2 is SQIVND (reference sequence). V lost 5 bases, J lost 3 bases, and 12 bases stayed unmatched. The CDR3 is 16 amino acids. DNA for the CDR3: TGTGCCAGTAGTGCGCTTGGACAGGGTCGTTTCTACGAGCAGTACTTC. Amino acid sequence: CASSALGQGRFYEQYF.

The rearrangement uses TRBV9 and TRBJ1-2, with D maybe TRBD1 (5 bases). CDR1 and CDR2 (germline): SGDLS, YYNGEE. The CDR3 consists of 14 residues. Trimming cost V 0 bases and J 8 bases, with 14 bases left between them. The CDR3 sequence is CASSVEPGRVGYTF. The CDR3, as DNA: TGTGCCAGCAGCGTAGAACCAGGGAGGGTGGGCTACACCTTC.